The rows below give T cell receptor beta chains drawn from one sample of a study of long-term antiretroviral therapy in people with HIV. The protocol was immunoSEQ multiplex PCR, while the TCRdb copy is restricted to in-frame clones and leaves out a portion. The sample holds roughly 17,000 clones, more than 80% seen once. The specimen was unsorted PBMCs, collected 0.3 years after starting antiretroviral therapy. The receptor source for this set is a man between 18 and 29 years old with HIV. CDR3s include the opening cysteine and the closing phenylalanine or tryptophan. A D gene is named only where the DNA matches it firmly. The size of a clone is reported for some rows only, either as once, few or many, or as a class for expanded clones.

CDR3nt	CDR3aa	v_gene	abundance	j_gene	d_gene
TGTGCCAGCAGTTACTCGACCCCGCCGCTCACAGATACGCAGTATTTT	CASSYSTPPLTDTQYF	TRBV6-6	NA	TRBJ2-3	NA
TGTGCCAGCAGCTTACAGGGCCGGAGTAATTCACCCCTCCACTTT	CASSLQGRSNSPLHF	TRBV5-4	few	TRBJ1-6	NA
TGTGCCAGCAGGAGGGTGGATGAAGCTTTCTTT	CASRRVDEAFF	TRBV25-1	NA	TRBJ1-1	NA
TGTGCCAGCAGCCATAACGGGGCCACAGATACGCAGTATTTT	CASSHNGATDTQYF	TRBV7-3	NA	TRBJ2-3	NA
TGTGCCAGCAGTTTTGGGGGAAGCACTGAAGCTTTCTTT	CASSFGGSTEAFF	TRBV28	NA	TRBJ1-1	NA
TGTGCCAGCAGCTTAGCCGGGCAGGCATATGGAGGCTACACCTTC	CASSLAGQAYGGYTF	TRBV7-9	few	TRBJ1-2	NA
TGTGCCAGCAGTGGGACCTTAGGGCAAACCATGAACACTGAAGCTTTCTTT	CASSGTLGQTMNTEAFF	TRBV2	few	TRBJ1-1	NA
TGTGCCAGCAGCAAAGGACAGCACAATGAGCAGTTCTTC	CASSKGQHNEQFF	TRBV21-1	NA	TRBJ2-1	NA
TGTGCCAGTAGTATTGCGGGCACAGATACGCAGTATTTT	CASSIAGTDTQYF	TRBV19	NA	TRBJ2-3	NA
TGTGCCAGCAGTTTTTCCAGGGTGGACTACGAGCAGTACTTC	CASSFSRVDYEQYF	TRBV27	once	TRBJ2-7	NA
TGTGCCAGCAGTCACAGGGATAACTCCCACAATGAGCAGTTCTTC	CASSHRDNSHNEQFF	TRBV2	NA	TRBJ2-1	NA
TGTGCCAGCAGCTTTAACGGGGGGGCCCATGAGCAGTTCTTC	CASSFNGGAHEQFF	TRBV7-2	few	TRBJ2-1	TRBD2
TGTGCCAGCAGCGAGAGGGGGGTTGAGCAGTTCTTC	CASSERGVEQFF	TRBV11-1	NA	TRBJ2-1	NA
TGCGCCAGCAGCTCCTCTCTTATTTCAGGGCCCTATGGCTACACCTTC	CASSSSLISGPYGYTF	TRBV5-1	NA	TRBJ1-2	NA
TGTGCCATCAGTGAGAGGGGTGGACAGAGATACGAGCAGTACTTC	CAISERGGQRYEQYF	TRBV10-3	NA	TRBJ2-7	NA
TGCAGCGTTGGAAACCACCCCGGCCCGAAGGGCGGGGAGCTGTTTTTT	CSVGNHPGPKGGELFF	TRBV29-1	NA	TRBJ2-2	NA